This passage covers 25 T cell receptor beta chains from one sample sequenced in a study of CD8+ T cells in alopecia areata. Treatment here: oral pan-JAK inhibitor, 5-10 mg twice daily. RNA extraction was followed by reverse transcription into cDNA, which acted as the sequencing template. TCRdb keeps only in-frame clones here, not all; method: immunoSEQ multiplex PCR. This table has 40,000 to 50,000 clones, 55% to 75% appearing once. Sequences were derived from CD8+ T cells sorted from blood, sampled at week 4, from a patient treated with tofacitinib. These TCRs come from a human donor with alopecia areata.

This clone came up once. Other DNA sequences in the same sample also yield this CDR3. V and J are TRBV4-3 and TRBJ1-1; 10 bases are a match to TRBD1. V shed 2 bases and J 4 bases; nucleotides not matched to a gene: 1. The CDR3 has 14 residues. CDR1 and CDR2 from the germline V gene are LGHNA and YSLEER. The CDR3 protein is CASSQRTGGTEAFF. For the CDR3, the DNA is TGCGCCAGCAGCCAAAGGACAGGGGGCACTGAAGCTTTCTTT.

DNA for the CDR3: TGCGCCAGCAGCCCCCCCGGGACACCCCTCGGTACCCAGCATTTT. Amino acid sequence: CASSPPGTPLGTQHF. The genes are TRBV23-1 and TRBJ1-5; tentative D call: TRBD1 (6 bases). TRBV23-1 is classed as an ORF, of uncertain function. Trimming removed 6 bases at V and 11 bases at J, with 23 bases between. The CDR3 spans 15 residues.

The rearrangement joins TRBV2 to TRBJ2-1; D gene ambiguous. Per the germline V gene, CDR1 is SNHLY and CDR2 is FYNNEI. The CDR3 is 11 amino acids. V lost 4 bases, J lost 5 bases, and 3 bases lay in between. The CDR3 protein is CASSADNEQFF. As DNA, the CDR3 is TGTGCCAGCAGTGCTGACAATGAGCAGTTCTTC.

This clone was counted a few times. The germline gene is not matched at one end of the junction; a read error may be the cause. The V and J genes are TRBV11-2 and TRBJ1-6; no clear D. The CDR3 is 11 amino acids. CDR1 and CDR2 from the germline V gene are SGHAT and FQNNGV. CDR3 coding DNA: TGTGCCAGCAGCAACAGCGCCACTCCGACTTTT. Protein product: CASSNSATPTF.

The J gene is TRBJ2-7, the V gene TRBV25-1, with D unresolved. The CDR3 spans 11 residues. The germline V and J ends were trimmed by 4 bases and 9 bases, with 10 bases remaining between them. Germline values: CDR1 MGHDK, CDR2 SYGVNS. CDR3 bases: TGTGCCAGCAGTGCCCTACGTCGGCAGTACTTC. Its translation is CASSALRRQYF.

This clone turned up a few times. The CDR3 reads CAISEEGAGYQPQHF. As DNA, the CDR3 is TGTGCCATCAGTGAGGAGGGGGCAGGGTATCAGCCCCAGCATTTT. This chain connects TRBV10-3 to TRBJ1-5; TRBD1 agrees at 7 bases. The ends lost 2 bases at V and 5 bases at J; junction bases unmatched: 6. Germline CDR1 is ENHRY and CDR2 is SYGVKD. The CDR3 runs to 15 residues.

This clone was found a few times. This chain joins TRBV6-6 and TRBJ2-2; D remains unclear. Deletions cut 4 bases from V and 2 bases from J, with 5 bases between. The CDR3 loop spans 13 amino acids. Germline V gene sequence: CDR1 MNHNY, CDR2 SVGAGI (reference sequence). The CDR3 reads CASSLTNTGELFF. The CDR3 coding sequence is TGTGCCAGCAGTTTGACTAACACCGGGGAGCTGTTTTTT.

The chain carries TRBV7-9 and TRBJ2-7; D not certain. The germline V gene encodes CDR1 SEHNR and CDR2 FQNEAQ (reference sequence). This CDR3 spans 12 amino acids. The V and J ends lost 5 bases and 6 bases respectively, with 11 bases between them. The CDR3 reads CASSVRNCEQYF. The CDR3 DNA sequence: TGTGCCAGCAGCGTTCGGAATTGCGAGCAGTACTTC.

The V and J genes are TRBV7-9 and TRBJ1-1; tentatively, D is TRBD1 (6 bases). The CDR3 spans 15 residues. V was trimmed by 5 bases and J by 1 base, leaving 14 bases between them. Per the germline V gene, CDR1 is SEHNR and CDR2 is FQNEAQ (reference sequence). The CDR3 loop reads CASSEGGITNTEAFF. For the CDR3, the DNA is TGTGCCAGCAGCGAAGGGGGGATCACGAACACTGAAGCTTTCTTT.

The chain combines TRBV5-1 with TRBJ2-7; D is ambiguous. Germline values: CDR1 SGHRS, CDR2 YFSETQ. Trimming cost V 0 bases and J 5 bases, with 9 bases left between them. This CDR3 has 13 amino acids. The CDR3 DNA sequence: TGCGCCAGCAGCTTGGGGGTGTCGAACGAGCAGTACTTC. It is translated as CASSLGVSNEQYF.

The J gene is TRBJ2-3, the V gene TRBV4-3; possibly TRBD2 for D (5 bases). Germline V gene lookup returns CDR1 LGHNA and CDR2 YSLEER. Trimming pared 1 base from V and 1 base from J, leaving 6 bases between. The CDR3 is 14 residues long. The CDR3 region has the DNA TGCGCCAGCAGCCAAGCGAGGGGCACAGATACGCAGTATTTT. Residues: CASSQARGTDTQYF.

This clone was detected only a few times. J is TRBJ2-7 and V is TRBV13; a weak D match, TRBD2 (5 bases). Germline V lookup: CDR1 PRHDT, CDR2 FYEKMQ (reference sequence). V shed 4 bases and J shed 3 bases, with 7 bases lying between them. The CDR3 covers 12 residues. The CDR3 reads CASSSGNYEQYF. For the CDR3, the DNA is TGTGCCAGCAGCTCCGGGAACTACGAGCAGTACTTC.

The gene calls are TRBV27 and TRBJ2-1; D remains unclear. Germline lookup yields CDR1 MNHEY and CDR2 SMNVEV (reference sequence). CDR3 length: 11 residues. Trimming removed 4 bases at V and 7 bases at J, with 5 bases between. CDR3 coding DNA: TGTGCCAGCAGTTCCAGGAATGAGCAGTTCTTC. Protein: CASSSRNEQFF.

This clone was picked up a small number of times. The rearrangement uses TRBV29-1 and TRBJ2-6; D gene unclear. Germline CDR1 reads SQVTM; CDR2 reads ANQGSEA. The CDR3 totals 14 residues. The V and J ends lost 3 bases and 0 bases respectively, with 6 bases between them. CDR3 in DNA: TGCAGCGTTGAGCAGGTCTCTGGGGCCAACGTCCTGACTTTC. Protein: CSVEQVSGANVLTF.

This chain uses TRBV6-5 with TRBJ1-1; 7 bases are a match to TRBD1. Germline-derived CDR1 and CDR2 are MNHEY and SVGAGI. The CDR3 is 13 residues long. V shed 8 bases, J shed 2 bases, and the junction held 5 bases outside the gene matches. The CDR3 region has the DNA TGTGCCAGCGGGGACAGACCTAACACTGAAGCTTTCTTT. This translates into CASGDRPNTEAFF.

The chain carries TRBV30 and TRBJ2-3; 9 bases match TRBD1. CDR1 GTSNPN and CDR2 SVGIG come from the germline V gene (reference sequence). The trim removed 4 bases at V and 3 bases at J, leaving 5 bases unmatched. The CDR3 totals 14 residues. The DNA of the CDR3 is TGTGCCTGGACCGGGACAGGGATAACAGATACGCAGTATTTT. This encodes CAWTGTGITDTQYF.

This sequence joins TRBV7-8 and TRBJ1-5; D call uncertain. The germline V gene has CDR1 SGHVS and CDR2 FQNEAQ. The CDR3 is 14 residues long. V lost 4 bases and J 0 bases, leaving 7 bases between the germline ends. The DNA for the CDR3 is TGTGCCAGCAGCTCCCGGGCTAGCAATCAGCCCCAGCATTTT. Encoded protein: CASSSRASNQPQHF. The full variable domain, rest sourced from reference TRBV7-8 and TRBJ1-5, is GAGVSQSPRYKVAKRGQDVALRCDPISGHVSLFWYQQALGQGPEFLTYFQNEAQLDKSGLPSDRFFAERPEGSVSTLKIQRTQQEDSAVYLCASSSRASNQPQHFGDGTRLSIL.

This chain joins TRBV6-6 and TRBJ2-5, with TRBD2 as a possible D gene (5 bases). The CDR3 has 16 residues. V lost 2 bases to trimming and J lost 4 bases, with 17 bases between them. Germline V gene data show CDR1 as MNHNY and CDR2 as SVGAGI (reference sequence). The CDR3 DNA reads as TGTGCCAGCAGTTACCCATATTCCGGGGAACGAGAGACCCAGTACTTC. Protein product: CASSYPYSGERETQYF.

This clone was picked up a small number of times. V and J are TRBV5-8 and TRBJ2-1; possibly TRBD1 or TRBD2 for D (5 bases each). The CDR3 loop spans 14 amino acids. The germline V gene encodes CDR1 SGHTS and CDR2 YDEGEE. V lost 3 bases and J 6 bases, leaving 13 bases between the germline ends. CDR3: CASSYRQLANEQFF. The DNA of the CDR3 is TGTGCCAGCAGCTACAGACAGCTAGCCAATGAGCAGTTCTTC.

J is TRBJ2-3 and V is TRBV5-1; D gene uncertain. The CDR3 length is 13 residues. V was pared by 0 bases and J by 4 bases, with 6 bases between. Germline V gene data show CDR1 as SGHRS and CDR2 as YFSETQ. The CDR3 region has the DNA TGCGCCAGCAGCTTGGGACGCCCAGATACGCAGTATTTT. It encodes CASSLGRPDTQYF. Drawing the rest from reference TRBV5-1 and TRBJ2-3, the complete variable domain is KAGVTQTPRYLIKTRGQQVTLSCSPISGHRSVSWYQQTPGQGLQFLFEYFSETQRNKGNFPGRFSGRQFSNSRSEMNVSTLELGDSALYLCASSLGRPDTQYFGPGTRLTVL.

This clone appeared a few times. The chain couples TRBV7-9 to TRBJ2-7, with D uncertain. CDR3 length: 19 amino acids. Per the germline V gene, CDR1 is SEHNR and CDR2 is FQNEAQ (reference sequence). The V and J ends lost 4 bases and 0 bases respectively, with 25 bases between them. The CDR3 DNA follows: TGTGCCAGCAGCTCACCACCCCAACCGGGTTTTGGAATCTCCTACGAGCAGTACTTC. This sequence encodes CASSSPPQPGFGISYEQYF. Supplemented by reference TRBV7-9 and TRBJ2-7, the full variable domain reads DTGVSQNPRHKITKRGQNVTFRCDPISEHNRLYWYRQTLGQGPEFLTYFQNEAQLEKSRLLSDRFSAERPKGSFSTLEIQRTEQGDSAMYLCASSSPPQPGFGISYEQYFGPGTRLTVT.

The J gene is TRBJ1-2, the V gene TRBV5-6; TRBD1 agrees at 7 bases. V trimming: 4 bases; J trimming: 5 bases; junction bases outside the gene matches: 5. Germline-derived CDR1 and CDR2 are SGHDT and YYEEEE. The CDR3 runs to 13 residues. The CDR3: CASSGGTAYGYTF. CDR3 bases: TGTGCCAGCAGCGGGGGGACAGCTTATGGCTACACCTTC.

This rearrangement joins TRBV4-3 to TRBJ1-4, with D possibly being TRBD1 (5 bases). Germline values: CDR1 LGHNA, CDR2 YSLEER. The CDR3 length is 17 residues. With 0 bases removed from V and 5 bases from J, the gap between germline ends came to 16 bases. CDR3 sequence (DNA): TGCGCCAGCAGCCAAGATGGGGGGACGGCCCGAAATGAAAAACTGTTTTTT. Amino acids: CASSQDGGTARNEKLFF.

CDR3 residues: CASSLAGQGVSYNEQFF. In nucleotides, the CDR3 is TGTGCCAGCAGCTTGGCGGGACAGGGGGTCTCCTACAATGAGCAGTTCTTC. The chain joins TRBV5-6 to TRBJ2-1; the match to TRBD1 covers 11 bases. CDR1 is SGHDT and CDR2 is YYEEEE in the germline V gene. The ends lost 0 bases at V and 0 bases at J; junction bases unmatched: 2. This CDR3 is built from 17 residues.

The chain carries TRBV7-2 and TRBJ1-2; no clear D. The CDR3 is 14 amino acids. Germline values: CDR1 SGHTA, CDR2 FQGNSA. The V end lost 3 bases, the J end lost 6 bases, and 14 bases lay between the germline ends. CDR3 in amino acids: CASSFLLAEDGYTF. The CDR3 bases are TGTGCCAGCAGCTTTTTGTTGGCGGAAGATGGCTACACCTTC.